The clone carrying this TCR beta chain was counted once. The data belong to a study of shared clonotypes between healthy human individuals. V was cut by 9 bases and J by 0 bases, with 18 bases left in between. The CDR3 totals 17 residues. Germline values: CDR1 LNHDA, CDR2 SQIVND (reference sequence). Assay: immunoSEQ multiplex PCR; the TCRdb copy retains only in-frame clones and omits some. The table shows 950,000 to 1,300,000 clones, with more than 65% occurring only once. The V gene is TRBV19, the J gene TRBJ2-6; no reliable D call. The TCR was taken from a young man in good health. The source material was memory CD4+ T cells sorted from blood. The sample's subset: CD45RA-negative fraction. CDR3 DNA sequence: TGTGCCAGCTCCGCGACGGAGCACGTCTCTGGGGCCAACGTCCTGACTTTC. This sequence encodes CASSATEHVSGANVLTF. Full variable domain (rest looked up from reference TRBV19 and TRBJ2-6): DGGITQSPKYLFRKEGQNVTLSCEQNLNHDAMYWYRQDPGQGLRLIYYSQIVNDFQKGDIAEGYSVSREKKESFPLTVTSAQKNPTAFYLCASSATEHVSGANVLTFGAGSRLTVL.